This T cell receptor (beta chain) was sequenced during a study of shared clonotypes between healthy human individuals. The CDR3 is made up of 16 amino acids. Germline CDR1 is MNHEY and CDR2 is SMNVEV (reference sequence). The V gene end was trimmed by 2 bases and the J gene end by 4 bases; junction bases not matched to a gene: 10. Terminally differentiated effector memory CD45RA+ cells were excluded by CCR7 positive selection of CD45RO-negative cells. Clones were read by immunoSEQ multiplex PCR, and TCRdb kept only the in-frame ones, dropping some. The sample has approximately 2,200,000 clones; about 93% are singletons.

The receptor was isolated from a man younger than 30 in good health. Some clones in this sample may be carry-over from other donors' samples. Sequencing was done on a sample of naive CD8+ T cells from PBMCs. This sequence joins TRBV27 and TRBJ2-5; 7 bases map to TRBD2. CDR3 in amino acids: CASSLVLATGGETQYF. The CDR3 bases are TGTGCCAGCAGTTTAGTCCTAGCGACGGGAGGAGAGACCCAGTACTTC.